The entry below gives a single T cell receptor beta chain sequence along with its context. The source of the sample is a study of blood T cell repertoires in COVID-19. Study summary: In each case, the material was cDNA or gDNA derived from T cells, B-cell-depleted T cells, or PBMCs.

The V gene lost 5 bases and the J gene lost 0 bases, with 14 bases spanning the gap. Germline V gene lookup returns CDR1 LNHDA and CDR2 SQIVND (reference sequence). CDR3 size: 15 residues. In the source study's methods: Reference gene primers were amplified, and this amplification served to estimate nucleated cell counts. TCRdb keeps only in-frame clones here, not all; method: immunoSEQ multiplex PCR. Clone size and V and J calls were adopted from that table, with D and trimming inferred from the DNA. The sample shows 90,000 to 120,000 clones, roughly 91% of them seen only once. This chain uses TRBV19 with TRBJ2-7, with a weak D call TRBD1 (7 bases). The sample was peripheral blood. The TCR sequence derives from a human donor in a cohort sampled during active COVID-19. The CDR3 here is CASSDRQGLSYEQYF. The CDR3, as DNA: TGTGCCAGTAGTGATCGACAGGGACTCTCCTACGAGCAGTACTTC.